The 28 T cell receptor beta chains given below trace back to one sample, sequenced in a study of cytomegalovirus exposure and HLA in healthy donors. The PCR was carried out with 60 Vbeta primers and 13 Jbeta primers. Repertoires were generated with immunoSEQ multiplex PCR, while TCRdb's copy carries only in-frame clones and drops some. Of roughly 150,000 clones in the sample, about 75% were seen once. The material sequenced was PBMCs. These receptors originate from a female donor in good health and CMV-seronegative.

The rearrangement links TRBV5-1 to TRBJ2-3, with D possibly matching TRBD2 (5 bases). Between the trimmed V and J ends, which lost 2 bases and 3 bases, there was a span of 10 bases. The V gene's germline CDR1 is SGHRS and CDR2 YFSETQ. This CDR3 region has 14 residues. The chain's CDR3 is CASSFGESTDTQYF. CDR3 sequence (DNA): TGCGCCAGCAGCTTCGGGGAGAGTACAGATACGCAGTATTTT.

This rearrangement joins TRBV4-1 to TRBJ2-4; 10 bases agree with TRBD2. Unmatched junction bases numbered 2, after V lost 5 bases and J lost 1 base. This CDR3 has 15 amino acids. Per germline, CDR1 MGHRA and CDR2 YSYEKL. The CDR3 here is CASSTTSGAKNIQYF. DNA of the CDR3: TGCGCCAGCAGCACGACTAGCGGGGCCAAAAACATTCAGTACTTC.

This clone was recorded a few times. CDR3 DNA sequence: TGTGCCAGCAGCTTCGATCAGGGGGCCGGGTGGGATAATTCACCCCTCCACTTT. Translation gives CASSFDQGAGWDNSPLHF. This rearrangement joins TRBV7-9 to TRBJ1-6; 8 positions match TRBD1. Trimming removed 3 bases from V and 5 bases from J; junction bases left unmatched: 12. CDR1 and CDR2 (germline): SEHNR, FQNEAQ (reference sequence). The CDR3 has 18 amino acids.

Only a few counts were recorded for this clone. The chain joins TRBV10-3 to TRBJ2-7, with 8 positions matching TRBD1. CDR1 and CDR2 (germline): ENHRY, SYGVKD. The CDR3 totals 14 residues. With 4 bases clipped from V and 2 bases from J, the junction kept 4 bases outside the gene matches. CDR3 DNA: TGTGCCATCAGTGGGGACAGGATGACCTACGAGCAGTACTTC. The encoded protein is CAISGDRMTYEQYF.

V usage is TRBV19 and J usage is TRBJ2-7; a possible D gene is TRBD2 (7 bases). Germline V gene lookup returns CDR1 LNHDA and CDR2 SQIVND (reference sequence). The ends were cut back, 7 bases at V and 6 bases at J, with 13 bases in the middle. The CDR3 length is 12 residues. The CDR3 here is CASMSGGGEQYF. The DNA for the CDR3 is TGTGCCAGTATGTCGGGGGGCGGCGAGCAGTACTTC. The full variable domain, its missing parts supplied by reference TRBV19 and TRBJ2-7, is DGGITQSPKYLFRKEGQNVTLSCEQNLNHDAMYWYRQDPGQGLRLIYYSQIVNDFQKGDIAEGYSVSREKKESFPLTVTSAQKNPTAFYLCASMSGGGEQYFGPGTRLTVT.

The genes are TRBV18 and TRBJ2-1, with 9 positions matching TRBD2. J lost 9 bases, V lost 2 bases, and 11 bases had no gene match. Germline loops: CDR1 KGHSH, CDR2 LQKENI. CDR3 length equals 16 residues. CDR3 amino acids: CASSPSLASGVGEQFF. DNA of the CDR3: TGTGCCAGCTCACCAAGTCTGGCTAGCGGGGTTGGTGAGCAGTTCTTC.

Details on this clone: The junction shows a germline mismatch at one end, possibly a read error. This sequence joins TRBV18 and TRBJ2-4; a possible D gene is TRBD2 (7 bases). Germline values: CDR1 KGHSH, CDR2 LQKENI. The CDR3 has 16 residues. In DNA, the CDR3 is TGTGCCAGCTCACCCGGGCGGGGGCCAGCCAAAAACAGTCAGTACTTC. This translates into CASSPGRGPAKNSQYF.

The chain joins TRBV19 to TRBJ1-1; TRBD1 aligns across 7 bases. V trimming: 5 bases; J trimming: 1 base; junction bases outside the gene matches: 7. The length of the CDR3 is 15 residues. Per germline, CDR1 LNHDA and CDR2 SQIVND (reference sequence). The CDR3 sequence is CASSLYRGTNTEAFF. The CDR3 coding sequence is TGTGCCAGTAGTTTATACAGGGGAACGAACACTGAAGCTTTCTTT.

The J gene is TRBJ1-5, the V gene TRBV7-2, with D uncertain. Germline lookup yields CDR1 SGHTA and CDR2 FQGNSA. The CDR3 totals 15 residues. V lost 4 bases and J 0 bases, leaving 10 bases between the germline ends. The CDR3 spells CASSSQSHSNQPQHF. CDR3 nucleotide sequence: TGTGCCAGCAGCTCTCAGTCCCATAGCAATCAGCCCCAGCATTTT. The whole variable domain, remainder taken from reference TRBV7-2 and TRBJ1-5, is GAGVSQSPSNKVTEKGKDVELRCDPISGHTALYWYRQSLGQGLEFLIYFQGNSAPDKSGLPSDRFSAERTGGSVSTLTIQRTQQEDSAVYLCASSSQSHSNQPQHFGDGTRLSIL.

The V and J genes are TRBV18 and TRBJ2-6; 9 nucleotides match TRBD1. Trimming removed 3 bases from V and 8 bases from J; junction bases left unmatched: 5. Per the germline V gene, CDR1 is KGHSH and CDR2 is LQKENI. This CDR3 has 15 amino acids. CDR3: CASSPVTGGTNVLTF. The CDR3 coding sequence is TGTGCCAGCTCACCGGTGACAGGGGGAACCAACGTCCTGACTTTC.

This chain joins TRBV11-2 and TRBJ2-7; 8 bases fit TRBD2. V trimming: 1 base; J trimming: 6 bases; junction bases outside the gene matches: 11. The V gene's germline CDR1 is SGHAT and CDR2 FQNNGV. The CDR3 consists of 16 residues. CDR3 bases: TGTGCCAGCAGCTTAGGAAGGAGAGGACTAGCAGTCGAGCAGTACTTC. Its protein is CASSLGRRGLAVEQYF.

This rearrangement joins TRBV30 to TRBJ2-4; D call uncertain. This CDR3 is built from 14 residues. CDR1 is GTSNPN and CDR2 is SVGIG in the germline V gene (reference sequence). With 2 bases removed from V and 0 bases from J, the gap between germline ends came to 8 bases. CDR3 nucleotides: TGTGCCTGGAGTCCCCTGTTAGCCAAAAACATTCAGTACTTC. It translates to CAWSPLLAKNIQYF.

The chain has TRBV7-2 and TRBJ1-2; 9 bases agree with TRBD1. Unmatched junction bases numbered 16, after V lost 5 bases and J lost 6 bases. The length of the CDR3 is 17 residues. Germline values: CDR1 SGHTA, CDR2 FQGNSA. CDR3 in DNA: TGTGCCAGCAGCCCCACCGGAAGCACAGGGGGCAGGAATGGCTACACCTTC. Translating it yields CASSPTGSTGGRNGYTF.

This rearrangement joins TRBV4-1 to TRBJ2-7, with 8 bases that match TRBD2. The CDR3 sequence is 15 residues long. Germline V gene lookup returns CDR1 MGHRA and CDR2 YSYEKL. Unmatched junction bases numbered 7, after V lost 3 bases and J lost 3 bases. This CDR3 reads CASSHRGGKFYEQYF. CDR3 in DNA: TGCGCCAGCAGCCATCGGGGGGGCAAGTTCTACGAGCAGTACTTC.

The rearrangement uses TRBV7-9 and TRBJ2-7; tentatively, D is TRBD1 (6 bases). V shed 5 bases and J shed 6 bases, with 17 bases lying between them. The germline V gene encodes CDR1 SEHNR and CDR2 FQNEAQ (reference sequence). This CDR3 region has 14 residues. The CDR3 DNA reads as TGTGCCAGCAGCCCCGGGGCAGGGGCTGGCGAGCAGTACTTC. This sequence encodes CASSPGAGAGEQYF.

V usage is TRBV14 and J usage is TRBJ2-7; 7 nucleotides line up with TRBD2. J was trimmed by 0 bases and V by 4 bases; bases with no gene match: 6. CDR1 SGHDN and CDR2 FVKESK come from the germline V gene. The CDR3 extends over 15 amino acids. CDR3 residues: CASSPNRGGSYEQYF. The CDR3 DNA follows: TGTGCCAGCAGCCCTAACCGCGGGGGCTCCTACGAGCAGTACTTC.

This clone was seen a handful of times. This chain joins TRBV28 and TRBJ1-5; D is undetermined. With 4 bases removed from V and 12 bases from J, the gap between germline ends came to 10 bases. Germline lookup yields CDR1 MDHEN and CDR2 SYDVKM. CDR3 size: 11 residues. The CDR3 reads CASSSLEIQHF. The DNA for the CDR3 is TGTGCCAGCAGTTCTCTGGAGATCCAGCATTTT.

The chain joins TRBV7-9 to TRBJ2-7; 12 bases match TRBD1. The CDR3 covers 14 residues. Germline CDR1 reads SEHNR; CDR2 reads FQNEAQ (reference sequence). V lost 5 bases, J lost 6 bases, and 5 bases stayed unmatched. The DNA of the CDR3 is TGTGCCAGCAGCCCGGGACAGGGGGCCTTCGAGCAGTACTTC. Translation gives CASSPGQGAFEQYF.

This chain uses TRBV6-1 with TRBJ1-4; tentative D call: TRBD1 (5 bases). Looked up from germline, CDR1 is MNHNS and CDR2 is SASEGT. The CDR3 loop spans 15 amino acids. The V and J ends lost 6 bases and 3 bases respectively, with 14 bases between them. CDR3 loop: CASRASGRANEKLFF. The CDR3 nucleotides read TGTGCCAGCAGAGCCTCAGGGAGGGCTAATGAAAAACTGTTTTTT.

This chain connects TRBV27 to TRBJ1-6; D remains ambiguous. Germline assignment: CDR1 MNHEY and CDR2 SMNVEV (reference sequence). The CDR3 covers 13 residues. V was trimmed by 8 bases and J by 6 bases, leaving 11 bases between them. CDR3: CASATGSNSPLHF. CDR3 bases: TGTGCCAGCGCCACGGGTTCTAATTCACCCCTCCACTTT.

The CDR3: CASSFSDRGKAFF. The CDR3, as DNA: TGTGCCAGCAGCTTCTCGGACAGGGGAAAAGCTTTCTTT. The genes are TRBV28 and TRBJ1-1; 9 nucleotides agree with TRBD1. This CDR3 spans 13 amino acids. Germline V lookup: CDR1 MDHEN, CDR2 SYDVKM. Trimming at V came to 6 bases and at J to 9 bases, leaving 8 bases not matched to a gene.

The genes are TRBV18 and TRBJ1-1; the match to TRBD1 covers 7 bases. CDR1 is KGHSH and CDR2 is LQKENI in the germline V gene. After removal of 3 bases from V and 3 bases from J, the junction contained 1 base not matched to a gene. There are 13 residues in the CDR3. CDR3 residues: CASSPTGYTEAFF. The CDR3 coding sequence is TGTGCCAGCTCACCGACAGGGTACACTGAAGCTTTCTTT.

The chain's CDR3 is CASSPDDNDNEQFF. The CDR3 DNA follows: TGTGCCAGCAGCCCCGATGACAATGACAATGAGCAGTTCTTC. V is TRBV4-2 and J is TRBJ2-1; D unclear. Looked up from germline, CDR1 is LGHNA and CDR2 is YNFKEQ. With 4 bases removed from V and 5 bases from J, the gap between germline ends came to 12 bases. The CDR3 is 14 residues long.

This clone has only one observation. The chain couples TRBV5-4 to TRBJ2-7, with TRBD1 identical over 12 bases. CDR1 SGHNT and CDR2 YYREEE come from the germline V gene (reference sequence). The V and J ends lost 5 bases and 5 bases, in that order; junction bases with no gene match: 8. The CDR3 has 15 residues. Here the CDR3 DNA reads TGTGCCAGCAGGGCTCCGGGACAGGGGGCCCACGAGCAGTACTTC. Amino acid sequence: CASRAPGQGAHEQYF. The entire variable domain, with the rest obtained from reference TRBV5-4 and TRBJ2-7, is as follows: ETGVTQSPTHLIKTRGQQVTLRCSSQSGHNTVSWYQQALGQGPQFIFQYYREEENGRGNFPPRFSGLQFPNYSSELNVNALELDDSALYLCASRAPGQGAHEQYFGPGTRLTVT.

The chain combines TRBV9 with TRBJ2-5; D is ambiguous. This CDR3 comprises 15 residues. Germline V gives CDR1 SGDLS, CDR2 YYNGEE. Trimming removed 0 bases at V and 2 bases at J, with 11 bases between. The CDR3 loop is CASSVAGPLQETQYF. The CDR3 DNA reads TGTGCCAGCAGCGTAGCGGGTCCCCTACAAGAGACCCAGTACTTC.

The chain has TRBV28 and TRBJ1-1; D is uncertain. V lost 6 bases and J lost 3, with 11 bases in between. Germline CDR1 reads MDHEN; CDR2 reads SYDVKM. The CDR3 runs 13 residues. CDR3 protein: CASSPWGDTEAFF. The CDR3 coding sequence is TGTGCCAGCAGCCCCTGGGGAGACACTGAAGCTTTCTTT. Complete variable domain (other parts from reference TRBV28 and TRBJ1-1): DVKVTQSSRYLVKRTGEKVFLECVQDMDHENMFWYRQDPGLGLRLIYFSYDVKMKEKGDIPEGYSVSREKKERFSLILESASTNQTSMYLCASSPWGDTEAFFGQGTRLTVV.

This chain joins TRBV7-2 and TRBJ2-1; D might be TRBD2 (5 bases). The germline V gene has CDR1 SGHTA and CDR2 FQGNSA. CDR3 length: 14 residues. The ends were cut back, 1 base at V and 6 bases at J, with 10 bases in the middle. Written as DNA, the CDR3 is TGTGCCAGCAGCTTAGAGGCGGGCCCCAATGAGCAGTTCTTC. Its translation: CASSLEAGPNEQFF.

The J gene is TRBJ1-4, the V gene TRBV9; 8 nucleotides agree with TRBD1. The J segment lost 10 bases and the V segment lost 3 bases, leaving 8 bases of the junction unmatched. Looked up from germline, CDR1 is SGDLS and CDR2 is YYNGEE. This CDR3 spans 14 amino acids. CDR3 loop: CASSAGQGVGKLFF. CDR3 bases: TGTGCCAGCAGCGCAGGACAGGGTGTGGGAAAACTGTTTTTT.